The clone carrying this T cell receptor (beta chain) showed up many times. As yet, its antigen is unknown. The V end was cut by 8 bases, the J end by 5 bases, with 14 bases between. The CDR3 is made up of 12 amino acids. Germline V CDR1 and CDR2: SQVTM, ANQGSEA. Diagnostic assessment was based on clinical symptoms, serum thyroxine and TRAb, thyroid ultrasound and orbital computed tomography. Authors of the study amplified TCR beta CDR3 regions from RNA transcripts. The HTBI set primed first-round TCR CDR3 RT-PCR. MiXCR, run by TCRdb on the multiplex PCR reads, gives a single entry per CDR3 protein. The table has 600,000 to 750,000 distinct CDR3 sequences, about 18% seen once. This sample is drawn from a study of T cells in Graves' hyperthyroidism and ophthalmopathy. Whole-study results and caveats: The authors' 13 V-J model separated ophthalmopathy from stable hyperthyroidism.

The receptor was isolated from a man aged 45 to 65 with Graves' hyperthyroidism. The sample comprised blood. The V call is TRBV29-1, the J call TRBJ2-3; D perhaps matches TRBD2 (6 bases). CDR3 protein: CSIREWGDTQYF. As DNA, the CDR3 is TGCAGCATCCGGGAGTGGGGAGATACGCAGTATTTT.